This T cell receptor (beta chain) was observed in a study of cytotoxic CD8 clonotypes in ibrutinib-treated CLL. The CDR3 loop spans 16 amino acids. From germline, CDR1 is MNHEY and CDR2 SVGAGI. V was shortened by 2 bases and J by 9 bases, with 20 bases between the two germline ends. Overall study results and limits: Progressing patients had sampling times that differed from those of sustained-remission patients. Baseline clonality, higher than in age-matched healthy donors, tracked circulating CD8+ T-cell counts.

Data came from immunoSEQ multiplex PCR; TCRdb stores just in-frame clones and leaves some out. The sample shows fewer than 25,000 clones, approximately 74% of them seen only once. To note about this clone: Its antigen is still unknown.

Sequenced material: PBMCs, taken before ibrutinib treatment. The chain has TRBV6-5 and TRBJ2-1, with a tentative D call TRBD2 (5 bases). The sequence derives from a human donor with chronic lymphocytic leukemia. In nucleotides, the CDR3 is TGTGCCAGCAGTTACAGCCGCGACTATCCCGGGCCTGAGCAGTTCTTC. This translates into CASSYSRDYPGPEQFF.